This T cell receptor (beta chain) originates from a study of blood T cell repertoires in COVID-19. Study background: Samples taken during acute and convalescent COVID-19 were collected in the United States, Italy and Spain.

Under the authors' procedure: Quantification of nucleated cells was approximated via reference gene primer amplification. The assay was immunoSEQ multiplex PCR, and TCRdb's table has in-frame clones only and misses some. Clone size and V and J calls were adopted from that table, with D and trimming inferred from the DNA. Counted here are roughly 58,000 clones, roughly 70% occurring once; the ten biggest clones make up 51%. This CDR3 spans 14 amino acids. Per the germline V gene, CDR1 is LNHDA and CDR2 is SQIVND (reference sequence). V was pared by 6 bases and J by 0 bases, with 8 bases between. Input material: PBMCs or T cells enriched from blood (not recorded which). This chain joins TRBV19 and TRBJ1-4, with a weak D call TRBD1 (6 bases). The receptor was isolated from an older woman who had been exposed to COVID-19. CDR3 nucleotides: TGTGCCAGTAGACCAGGGGCAACTAATGAAAAACTGTTTTTT. Its translation: CASRPGATNEKLFF.